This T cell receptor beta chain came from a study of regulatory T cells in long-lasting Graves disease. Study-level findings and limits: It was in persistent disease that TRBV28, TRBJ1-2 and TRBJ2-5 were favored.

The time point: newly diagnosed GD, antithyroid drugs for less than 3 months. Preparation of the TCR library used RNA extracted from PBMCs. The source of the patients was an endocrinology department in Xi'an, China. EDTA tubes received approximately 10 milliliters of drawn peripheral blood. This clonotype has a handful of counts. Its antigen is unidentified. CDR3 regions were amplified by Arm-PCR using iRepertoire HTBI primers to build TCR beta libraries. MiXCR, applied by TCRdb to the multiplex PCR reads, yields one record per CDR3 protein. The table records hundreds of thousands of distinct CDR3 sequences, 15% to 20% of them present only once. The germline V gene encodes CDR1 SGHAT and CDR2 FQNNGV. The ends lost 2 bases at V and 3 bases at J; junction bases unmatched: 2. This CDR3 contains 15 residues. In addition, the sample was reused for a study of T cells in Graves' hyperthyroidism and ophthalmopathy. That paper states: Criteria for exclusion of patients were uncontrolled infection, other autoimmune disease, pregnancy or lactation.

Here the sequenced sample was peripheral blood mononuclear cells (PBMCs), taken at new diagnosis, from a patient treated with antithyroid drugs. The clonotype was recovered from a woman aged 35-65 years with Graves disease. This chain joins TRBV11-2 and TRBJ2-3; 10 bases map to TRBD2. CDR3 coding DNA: TGTGCCAGCAGCTTACATAGCGGGGGGACAGATACGCAGTATTTT. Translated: CASSLHSGGTDTQYF.